This T cell receptor (beta chain) comes out of a study of blood T cell repertoires in COVID-19. Study as a whole: Samples taken during acute and convalescent COVID-19 were collected in the United States, Italy and Spain. PBMCs, B-cell-depleted T cells, or T cells provided the cDNA or gDNA that made up the material.

The CDR3 consists of 14 residues. Trimming stripped 3 bases from V and 1 base from J, with 8 bases between. The germline gives CDR1 WSHSY, CDR2 SAAADI. Per the original data handling: Researchers report that nucleated cell counts were estimated from reference gene primer amplification. TCRdb's copy holds only in-frame clones and misses some; the assay was immunoSEQ multiplex PCR. V, J and clone size reflect that table, while D and trimming were determined from the DNA. The table includes approximately 250,000 clones, over 75% detected once. The specimen sequenced was peripheral blood. The chain uses TRBV10-2 and TRBJ2-3, with D possibly being TRBD1 (6 bases). The receptor was derived from a human donor in a cohort sampled during active COVID-19. The CDR3 nucleotides are TGCGCCAGCAGTGATCACAGGGGCACAGATACGCAGTATTTT. Translating it yields CASSDHRGTDTQYF.